The 27 T cell receptor beta chains below were found in one sample sequenced in a study of T cells in Graves' hyperthyroidism and ophthalmopathy. Template material for amplifying TCR beta CDR3 regions consisted of RNA transcripts. Carried out on the TCR CDR3, a first-round RT-PCR used the HTBI primer set. TCRdb called the multiplex PCR reads again in MiXCR, with one record for every CDR3 protein. Among about 360,000 distinct CDR3 sequences listed, around 13% were seen once. Sequencing was done on a sample of blood. Receptors originate from a woman younger than 35 with Graves' hyperthyroidism.

This clonotype was seen many times. This chain joins TRBV28 and TRBJ1-5; D unresolved. This CDR3 spans 14 amino acids. Looked up from germline, CDR1 is MDHEN and CDR2 is SYDVKM. Trimming shortened V by 4 bases and J by 3 bases, and 10 bases separated the two germline ends. CDR3: CASSSYSPNQPQHF. CDR3 nucleotide sequence: TGTGCCAGCAGTTCATACAGTCCCAATCAGCCCCAGCATTTT.

This clonotype occurred many times. Compared with germline, one end of the junction differs, possibly owing to a read error. The rearrangement uses TRBV14 and TRBJ1-1; D is ambiguous. Germline V gene data show CDR1 as SGHDN and CDR2 as FVKESK. The CDR3 is made up of 15 amino acids. In DNA, the CDR3 is TGTGCCAGCGGCCAAGAAGGGCACAAGAGCACTGAAGCTTTCTTT. This translates into CASGQEGHKSTEAFF.

There are many counts of this clonotype. The CDR3: CASSLGVGERSYNEQFF. CDR3 DNA: TGTGCCAGCAGCTTGGGAGTTGGGGAAAGATCCTACAATGAGCAGTTCTTC. This chain joins TRBV5-6 and TRBJ2-1; D remains ambiguous. V lost 0 bases to trimming and J lost 1 base, with 14 bases between them. The CDR3 is 17 residues long. In germline, CDR1 is SGHDT, CDR2 YYEEEE. Based on the CDR3 plus reference TRBV5-6 and TRBJ2-1, the full variable domain is DAGVTQSPTHLIKTRGQQVTLRCSPKSGHDTVSWYQQALGQGPQFIFQYYEEEERQRGNFPDRFSGHQFPNYSSELNVNALLLGDSALYLCASSLGVGERSYNEQFFGPGTRLTVL.

With respect to this clonotype: The germline gene is not matched at one end of the junction; a read error may be the cause. This chain connects TRBV3-1 to TRBJ1-4; D call uncertain. Germline CDR1 reads LGHDT; CDR2 reads YNNKEL (reference sequence). This CDR3 region has 17 residues. The DNA for the CDR3 is TGCGCCAGCAGCTCGGGGTTGCGAGTAGAACGTGGTGAAAAACTGTTTTTT. Encoded protein: CASSSGLRVERGEKLFF.

A few counts support this clonotype. The chain joins TRBV5-6 to TRBJ1-1; D is possibly TRBD1 (5 bases). CDR3 length: 14 residues. The ends were cut back, 4 bases at V and 1 base at J, with 11 bases in the middle. Germline assignment: CDR1 SGHDT and CDR2 YYEEEE. As DNA, the CDR3 is TGTGCCAGCAGCCCCCTCGGGGGGAACACTGAAGCTTTCTTT. Amino acids: CASSPLGGNTEAFF. The full variable domain, its missing parts supplied by reference TRBV5-6 and TRBJ1-1, is DAGVTQSPTHLIKTRGQQVTLRCSPKSGHDTVSWYQQALGQGPQFIFQYYEEEERQRGNFPDRFSGHQFPNYSSELNVNALLLGDSALYLCASSPLGGNTEAFFGQGTRLTVV.

This clonotype has ten or more counts. The CDR3 nucleotides read TGTGCCAGCAGTTCCGGGACAGATGACTACGAGCAGTACTTC. Translated, it gives CASSSGTDDYEQYF. The gene calls are TRBV25-1 and TRBJ2-7; 7 nucleotides agree with TRBD1. CDR3 length: 14 residues. Trimming cost V 5 bases and J 3 bases; bases outside gene matches: 7. Germline V gives CDR1 MGHDK, CDR2 SYGVNS.

The CDR3 sequence: CASSFQGDSGNTIYF. CDR3 bases: TGCGCCAGCAGCTTCCAGGGTGACTCTGGAAACACCATATATTTT. V is TRBV5-1 and J is TRBJ1-3; weak D call: TRBD1 (5 bases). There are 15 residues in the CDR3. Deletions cut 2 bases from V and 0 bases from J, with 9 bases between. The germline CDR1 and CDR2 sequences are SGHRS and YFSETQ.

This clonotype was seen more than once but under ten times. This rearrangement joins TRBV27 to TRBJ2-2; TRBD2 matches 10 bases. J lost 1 base, V lost 8 bases, and 10 bases had no gene match. The germline V gene encodes CDR1 MNHEY and CDR2 SMNVEV (reference sequence). The CDR3 runs to 17 residues. The CDR3 nucleotides are TGTGCCAGCGGGTCTAGGAGACTAGCGGGGAACACCGGGGAGCTGTTTTTT. This gives the protein CASGSRRLAGNTGELFF.

Details on this clonotype: Being one base from a much bigger clone, this may be a read error. The gene calls are TRBV3-1 and TRBJ2-7; D is unclear. The CDR3 is 11 residues long. Looked up from germline, CDR1 is LGHDT and CDR2 is YNNKEL (reference sequence). CDR3 in amino acids: CASSHIYGQYF. CDR3 coding DNA: TGTGCCAGCAGCCACATTTACGGGCAGTACTTC.

This clonotype was found many times. J is TRBJ1-5 and V is TRBV2; TRBD1 matches 10 bases. The CDR3 extends over 19 amino acids. Losses at the gene ends were 11 bases for V and 12 bases for J; bases not matched to a gene: 31. Germline assignment: CDR1 SNHLY and CDR2 FYNNEI. DNA of the CDR3: TGTGCCCCCAAGTGCTCCATGGGACAGGGGAGGAATACGACGACCCACCAGCATTTT. Translated: CAPKCSMGQGRNTTTHQHF.

This clonotype was observed a handful of times. The gene calls are TRBV7-9 and TRBJ1-1; 10 nucleotides agree with TRBD1. Germline assignment: CDR1 SEHNR and CDR2 FQNEAQ (reference sequence). V shed 3 bases and J 4 bases; nucleotides not matched to a gene: 8. CDR3 length equals 16 residues. Here the CDR3 reads CASSFLGTGASTEAFF. The CDR3 DNA reads as TGTGCCAGCAGCTTCCTAGGGACAGGGGCGAGCACTGAAGCTTTCTTT.

This clonotype was counted many times. This chain connects TRBV18 to TRBJ1-1, with D perhaps matching TRBD1 (5 bases). Germline loops: CDR1 KGHSH, CDR2 LQKENI. This CDR3 is 13 amino acids long. With 5 bases removed from V and 0 bases from J, the gap between germline ends came to 7 bases. As DNA, the CDR3 is TGTGCCAGCTCAGACAGTATGAACACTGAAGCTTTCTTT. Amino acid sequence: CASSDSMNTEAFF.

The table lists this clonotype with many counts. The DNA of the CDR3 is TGCAGCGTTGAGGGCGGGAGCTCCTACAATGAGCAGTTCTTC. Protein: CSVEGGSSYNEQFF. V usage is TRBV29-1 and J usage is TRBJ2-1; 7 bases are a match to TRBD2. This CDR3 is built from 14 residues. The V gene end was trimmed by 3 bases and the J gene end by 0 bases; junction bases not matched to a gene: 2. CDR1 is SQVTM and CDR2 is ANQGSEA in the germline V gene.

This clonotype was seen many times. CDR3 sequence reads: CSASGSPYNEQFF. CDR3 sequence (DNA): TGCAGTGCGAGCGGGAGCCCCTACAATGAGCAGTTCTTC. The chain joins TRBV20-1 to TRBJ2-1; 8 bases line up with TRBD2. J lost 2 bases, V lost 6 bases, and 3 bases had no gene match. CDR3 length: 13 residues. Germline V gene lookup returns CDR1 DFQATT and CDR2 SNEGSKA (reference sequence).

In its sample, this clonotype was seen a few times. This could be a read error, since a much larger clone is one nucleotide away. This chain links TRBV11-2 with TRBJ2-7, with D possibly being TRBD1 or TRBD2 (5 bases each). This CDR3 is 20 amino acids long. V was clipped by 6 bases and J by 2 bases, with 32 bases between them. Germline V lookup: CDR1 SGHAT, CDR2 FQNNGV. The CDR3 sequence: CASRLGPRDGVLRGPYEQYF. The DNA of the CDR3 is TGTGCCAGCAGACTGGGACCCCGGGACGGGGTCCTTCGGGGTCCCTACGAGCAGTACTTC. The full variable domain, rest sourced from reference TRBV11-2 and TRBJ2-7, is EAGVAQSPRYKIIEKRQSVAFWCNPISGHATLYWYQQILGQGPKLLIQFQNNGVVDDSQLPKDRFSAERLKGVDSTLKIQPAKLEDSAVYLCASRLGPRDGVLRGPYEQYFGPGTRLTVT.

This clonotype came up a few times. The CDR3 does not end in the conserved phenylalanine or tryptophan, so this is likely a read error. The rearrangement joins TRBV11-3 to TRBJ2-1, with TRBD1 identical over 7 bases. The CDR3 extends over 14 amino acids. The trim removed 3 bases at V and 2 bases at J, leaving 1 base unmatched. Germline CDR1 and CDR2: SGHNT and YENEEA. The CDR3 is CASSLTGTYNEQFS. CDR3 DNA: TGTGCCAGCAGCTTGACAGGGACCTACAATGAGCAGTTCTCC.

The chain joins TRBV2 to TRBJ1-6; 7 nucleotides line up with TRBD1. Germline loops: CDR1 SNHLY, CDR2 FYNNEI. The junction had 23 bases not matched to a gene; V was cut back by 5 bases and J by 7 bases. This CDR3 spans 20 amino acids. The DNA for the CDR3 is TGTGCCAGCAGTACACAGGGGCGAAACTCCCCAATACCCCTAAATTCACCCCTCCACTTT. It encodes CASSTQGRNSPIPLNSPLHF.

In its sample, this clonotype was seen many times. The chain joins TRBV20-1 to TRBJ2-1; the D call may be TRBD1 or TRBD2 (5 bases each). Germline-derived CDR1 and CDR2 are DFQATT and SNEGSKA (reference sequence). V was shortened by 0 bases and J by 3 bases, with 15 bases between the two germline ends. CDR3 length equals 16 residues. In DNA form, the CDR3 reads TGCAGTGCTAGAGATTACCGAGGGGCGTTCTACAATGAGCAGTTCTTC. Translation gives CSARDYRGAFYNEQFF.

The chain combines TRBV2 with TRBJ2-3; D is ambiguous. The CDR3 length is 14 residues. Trimming took off 4 bases at V and 5 bases at J, with 13 bases between the two ends. Germline lookup yields CDR1 SNHLY and CDR2 FYNNEI. CDR3 nucleotides: TGTGCCAGCAGTGTTAGCCCTCTCGAAGATACGCAGTATTTT. As protein: CASSVSPLEDTQYF.

This sequence joins TRBV9 and TRBJ1-6; D gene unclear. Germline values: CDR1 SGDLS, CDR2 YYNGEE. Trimming took off 2 bases at V and 9 bases at J, with 12 bases between the two ends. The CDR3 has 14 amino acids. CDR3 in DNA: TGTGCCAGCAGCGTGTCGCAGCCGGGTTCACCCCTCCACTTT. Amino acid sequence: CASSVSQPGSPLHF.

This clonotype was counted ten times or more. The chain recombines TRBV11-2 with TRBJ2-1; D uncertain. Trimming took off 4 bases at V and 9 bases at J, with 7 bases between the two ends. Germline V lookup: CDR1 SGHAT, CDR2 FQNNGV. The CDR3 contains 11 residues. The CDR3 here is CASSSQVEQFF. The CDR3 DNA reads TGTGCCAGCAGCTCCCAGGTTGAGCAGTTCTTC.

This clonotype came up many times. The chain has TRBV20-1 and TRBJ2-7; weak D call: TRBD2 (5 bases). Trimming left V 4 bases short and J 4 bases short, with 17 bases between. This CDR3 region has 14 residues. CDR1 and CDR2 from the germline V gene are DFQATT and SNEGSKA (reference sequence). CDR3: CSAKGPKEAYEQYF. The CDR3 DNA sequence: TGCAGTGCTAAAGGCCCCAAGGAGGCTTACGAGCAGTACTTC.

This clonotype appeared a few times. V and J are TRBV28 and TRBJ1-2, with D unresolved. CDR1 is MDHEN, CDR2 SYDVKM, per germline. V gave up 6 bases and J gave up 7 bases, with 18 bases separating them. The length of the CDR3 is 14 residues. DNA of the CDR3: TGTGCCAGCAGCCTTGGACTTTCAGAGGGTGGCTACACCTTC. Its translation is CASSLGLSEGGYTF.

This clonotype was observed many times. The chain links TRBV12-3 or TRBV12-4 to TRBJ2-2; D might be TRBD1 (6 bases). V was pared by 3 bases and J by 3 bases, with 17 bases between. The CDR3 is made up of 17 amino acids. CDR3 DNA: TGTGCCAGCAGTTTTGTTGGCAGGGGAGTGCACACCGGGGAGCTGTTTTTT. As protein: CASSFVGRGVHTGELFF.

A single count supports this clonotype. The chain carries TRBV9 and TRBJ1-6, with 8 bases identical to TRBD1. Germline-derived CDR1 and CDR2 are SGDLS and YYNGEE. The CDR3 is 15 amino acids. V dropped 7 bases and J dropped 6; count of bases not matched to a gene: 9. For the CDR3, the DNA is TGTGCCAGCCAGGGGGCGGGACACGCTAATTCACCCCTCCACTTT. The encoded protein is CASQGAGHANSPLHF.

This clonotype was observed many times. V and J are TRBV6-5 and TRBJ1-1; D is unresolved. Germline CDR1 reads MNHEY; CDR2 reads SVGAGI. With 1 base removed from V and 4 bases from J, the gap between germline ends came to 16 bases. There are 16 residues in the CDR3. The CDR3 nucleotides read TGTGCCAGCAGTTACTTGGATGCGAGGTTTGGCACTGAAGCTTTCTTT. It specifies CASSYLDARFGTEAFF.

This clonotype was recorded at least ten times. CDR3 coding DNA: TGTGCCAGCAGCTTAGGGACAGGGGTTTTGGGTGAGCAGTTCTTC. The encoded protein is CASSLGTGVLGEQFF. This chain uses TRBV11-2 with TRBJ2-1, with 9 bases identical to TRBD1. J lost 9 bases, V lost 1 base, and 7 bases had no gene match. Germline-derived CDR1 and CDR2 are SGHAT and FQNNGV. The CDR3 sequence is 15 residues long.